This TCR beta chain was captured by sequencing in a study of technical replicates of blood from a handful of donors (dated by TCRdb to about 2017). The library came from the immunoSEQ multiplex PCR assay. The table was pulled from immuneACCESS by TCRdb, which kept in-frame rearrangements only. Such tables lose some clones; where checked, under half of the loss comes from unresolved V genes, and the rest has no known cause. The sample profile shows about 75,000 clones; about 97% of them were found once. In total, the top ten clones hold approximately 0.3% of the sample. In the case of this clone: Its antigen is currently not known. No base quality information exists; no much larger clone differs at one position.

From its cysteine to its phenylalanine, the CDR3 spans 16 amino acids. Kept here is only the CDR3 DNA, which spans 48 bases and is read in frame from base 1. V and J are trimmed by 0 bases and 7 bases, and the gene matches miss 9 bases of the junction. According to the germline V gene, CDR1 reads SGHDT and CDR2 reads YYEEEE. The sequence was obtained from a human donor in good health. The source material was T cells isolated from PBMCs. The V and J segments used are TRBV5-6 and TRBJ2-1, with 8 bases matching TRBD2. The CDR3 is CASSLGREGLYNEQFF. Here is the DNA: TGTGCCAGCAGCTTGGGCCGGGAGGGCCTCTATAATGAGCAGTTCTTC.